This TCR beta chain was profiled in a study of shared T cell receptors in the human thymus. Data came from immunoSEQ multiplex PCR; TCRdb stores just in-frame clones and leaves some out. This sample has approximately 760,000 clones, with 80% to 90% found just once. V lost 3 bases and J 4 bases, leaving 23 bases between the germline ends. The germline CDR1 and CDR2 sequences are SGHRS and YFSETQ. The CDR3 length is 18 residues. The data also belong to a second study, concerning human thymus T cells. This second report adds: Related work showed strongly overlapping thymic repertoires across unrelated individuals.

J is TRBJ1-3 and V is TRBV5-1, with D possibly being TRBD1 (6 bases). Sequences were obtained from thymocytes. The receptor was derived from a girl under three years old with a congenital heart defect. The CDR3 DNA reads as TGCGCCAGCAGCTCAATACTGACAGGTCCAAGCGGAGGAAACACCATATATTTT. Amino acids: CASSSILTGPSGGNTIYF.